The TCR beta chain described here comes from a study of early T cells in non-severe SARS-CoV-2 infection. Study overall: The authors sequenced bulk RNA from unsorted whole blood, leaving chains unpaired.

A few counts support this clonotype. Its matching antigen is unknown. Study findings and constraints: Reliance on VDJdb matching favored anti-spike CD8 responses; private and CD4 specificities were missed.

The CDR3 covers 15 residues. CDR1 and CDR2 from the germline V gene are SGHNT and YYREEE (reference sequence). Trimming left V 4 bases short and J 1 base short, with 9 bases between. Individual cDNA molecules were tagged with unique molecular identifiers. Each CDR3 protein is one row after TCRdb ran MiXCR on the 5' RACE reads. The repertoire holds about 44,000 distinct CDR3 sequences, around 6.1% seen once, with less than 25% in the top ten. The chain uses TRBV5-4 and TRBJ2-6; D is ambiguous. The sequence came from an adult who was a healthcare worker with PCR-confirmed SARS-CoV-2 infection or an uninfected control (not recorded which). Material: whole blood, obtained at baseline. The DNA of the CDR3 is TGTGCCAGCAGCAACAGTGTTTCTGGGGCCAACGTCCTGACTTTC. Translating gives CASSNSVSGANVLTF.